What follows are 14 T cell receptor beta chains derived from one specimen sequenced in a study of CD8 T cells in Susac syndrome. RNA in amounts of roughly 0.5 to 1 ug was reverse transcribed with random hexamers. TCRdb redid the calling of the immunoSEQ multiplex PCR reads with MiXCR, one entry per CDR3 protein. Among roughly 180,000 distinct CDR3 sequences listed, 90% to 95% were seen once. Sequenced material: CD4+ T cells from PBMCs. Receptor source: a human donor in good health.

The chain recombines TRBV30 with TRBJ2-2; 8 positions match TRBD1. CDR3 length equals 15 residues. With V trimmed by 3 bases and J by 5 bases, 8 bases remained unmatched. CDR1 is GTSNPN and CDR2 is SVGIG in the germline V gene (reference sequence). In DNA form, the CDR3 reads TGTGCCTGGAGAACCCAGGGGGCAGGGACCGGGGAGCTGTTTTTT. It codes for CAWRTQGAGTGELFF. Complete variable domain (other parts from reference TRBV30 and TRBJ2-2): SQTIHQWPATLVQPVGSPLSLECTVEGTSNPNLYWYRQAAGRGLQLLFYSVGIGQISSEVPQNLSASRPQDRQFILSSKKLLLSDSGFYLCAWRTQGAGTGELFFGEGSRLTVL.

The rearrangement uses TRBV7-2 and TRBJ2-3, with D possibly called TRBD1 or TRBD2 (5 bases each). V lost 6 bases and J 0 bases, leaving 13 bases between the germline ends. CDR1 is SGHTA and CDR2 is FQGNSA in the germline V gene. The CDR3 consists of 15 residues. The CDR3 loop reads CASRPPGASTDTQYF. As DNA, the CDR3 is TGTGCCAGCAGACCGCCCGGGGCCAGCACAGATACGCAGTATTTT.

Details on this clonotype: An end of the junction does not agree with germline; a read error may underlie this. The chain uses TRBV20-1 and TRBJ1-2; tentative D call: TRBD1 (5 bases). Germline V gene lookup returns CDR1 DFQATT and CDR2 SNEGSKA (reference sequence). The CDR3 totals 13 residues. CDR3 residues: CSARDNTQGRWGF. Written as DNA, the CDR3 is TGCAGTGCTAGAGATAATACGCAGGGCCGTTGGGGCTTC.

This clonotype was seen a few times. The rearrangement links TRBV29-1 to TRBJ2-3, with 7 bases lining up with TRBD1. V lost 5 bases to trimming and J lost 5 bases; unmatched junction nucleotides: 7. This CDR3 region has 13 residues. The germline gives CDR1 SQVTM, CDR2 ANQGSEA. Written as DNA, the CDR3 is TGCAGCGTTAGGGGGCAGAAGTTAGATACGCAGTATTTT. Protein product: CSVRGQKLDTQYF.

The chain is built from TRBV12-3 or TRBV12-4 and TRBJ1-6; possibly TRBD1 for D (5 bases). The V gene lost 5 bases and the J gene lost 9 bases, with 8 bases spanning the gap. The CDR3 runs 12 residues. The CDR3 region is CASSPGSSPLHF. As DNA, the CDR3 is TGTGCCAGCAGTCCAGGGAGTTCACCCCTCCACTTT.

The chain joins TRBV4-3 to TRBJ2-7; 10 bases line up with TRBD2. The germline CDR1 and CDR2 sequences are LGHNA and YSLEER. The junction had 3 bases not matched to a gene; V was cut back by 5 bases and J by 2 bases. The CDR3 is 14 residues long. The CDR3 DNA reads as TGCGCCAGCAGCGTTACTAGCGGGACCTACGAGCAGTACTTC. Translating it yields CASSVTSGTYEQYF.

CDR3 in amino acids: CATSSRNGVGRLPLHF. Here the CDR3 DNA reads TGTGCCACCAGCAGCCGGAACGGGGTAGGAAGGTTACCCCTCCACTTT. V is TRBV15 and J is TRBJ1-6, with D unresolved. The CDR3 extends over 16 amino acids. The germline gives CDR1 LNHNV, CDR2 YYDKDF (reference sequence). V lost 3 bases and J lost 12, with 21 bases in between.

CDR3 in amino acids: CASSQEPQVNEQFF. The DNA for the CDR3 is TGTGCCAGCAGCCAAGAACCACAGGTAAATGAGCAGTTCTTC. The chain employs TRBV3-1 and TRBJ2-1; D perhaps matches TRBD1 (5 bases). With 0 bases removed from V and 7 bases from J, the gap between germline ends came to 10 bases. From germline, CDR1 is LGHDT and CDR2 YNNKEL (reference sequence). This CDR3 is 14 amino acids long.

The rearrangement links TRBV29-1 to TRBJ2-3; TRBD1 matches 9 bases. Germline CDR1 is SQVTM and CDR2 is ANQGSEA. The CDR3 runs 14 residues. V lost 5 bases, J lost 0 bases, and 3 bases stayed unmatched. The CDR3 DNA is TGCAGCGTTTGGGGACAGGGAAGCACAGATACGCAGTATTTT. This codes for CSVWGQGSTDTQYF.

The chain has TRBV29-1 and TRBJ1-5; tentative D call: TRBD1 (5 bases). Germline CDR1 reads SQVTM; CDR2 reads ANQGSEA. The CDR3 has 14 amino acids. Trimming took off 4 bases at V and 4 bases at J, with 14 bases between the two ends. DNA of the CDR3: TGCAGCGTTGGCTCAGGGAGGGCGAATCAGCCCCAGCATTTT. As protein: CSVGSGRANQPQHF.

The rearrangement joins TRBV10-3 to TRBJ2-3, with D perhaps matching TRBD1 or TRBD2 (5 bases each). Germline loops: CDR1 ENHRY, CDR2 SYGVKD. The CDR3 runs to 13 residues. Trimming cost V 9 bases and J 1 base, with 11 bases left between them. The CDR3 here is CAIGTRGTDTQYF. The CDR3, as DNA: TGTGCCATAGGGACCCGTGGCACAGATACGCAGTATTTT.

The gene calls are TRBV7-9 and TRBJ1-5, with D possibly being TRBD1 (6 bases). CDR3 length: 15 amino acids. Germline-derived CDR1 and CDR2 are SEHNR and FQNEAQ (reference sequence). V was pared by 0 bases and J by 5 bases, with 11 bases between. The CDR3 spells CASSLARGRDQPQHF. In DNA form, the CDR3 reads TGTGCCAGCAGCTTAGCCAGGGGAAGGGATCAGCCCCAGCATTTT.

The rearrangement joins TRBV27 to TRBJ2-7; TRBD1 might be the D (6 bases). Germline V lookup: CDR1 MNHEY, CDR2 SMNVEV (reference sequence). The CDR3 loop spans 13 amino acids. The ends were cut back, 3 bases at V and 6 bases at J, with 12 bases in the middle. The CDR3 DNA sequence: TGTGCCAGCAGTTTGTCAGGGGTAGGCGAGCAGTACTTC. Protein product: CASSLSGVGEQYF.

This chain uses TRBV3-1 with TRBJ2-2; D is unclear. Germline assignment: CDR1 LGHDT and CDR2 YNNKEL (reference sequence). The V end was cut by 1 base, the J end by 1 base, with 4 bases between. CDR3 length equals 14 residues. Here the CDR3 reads CASSQVQNTGELFF. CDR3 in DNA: TGTGCCAGCAGCCAAGTTCAGAACACCGGGGAGCTGTTTTTT. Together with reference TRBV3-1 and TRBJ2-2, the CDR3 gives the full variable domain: DTAVSQTPKYLVTQMGNDKSIKCEQNLGHDTMYWYKQDSKKFLKIMFSYNNKELIINETVPNRFSPKSPDKAHLNLHINSLELGDSAVYFCASSQVQNTGELFFGEGSRLTVL.